Presented here are 26 T cell receptor beta chains from one specimen sequenced in a study of CD8 T cells in Susac syndrome. Reverse transcription of about 0.45 to 1 ug RNA was performed with random hexamers. TCRdb reprocessed the immunoSEQ multiplex PCR reads via MiXCR and lists one record per CDR3 protein. The top ten hold approximately 0.098% of the sample, which has roughly 190,000 distinct CDR3 sequences, 90% to 96% seen once. Sample: CD4+ T cells from PBMCs. These receptors were collected from a human donor with Susac syndrome.

The chain joins TRBV3-1 to TRBJ1-2, with D hard to call. CDR3 length: 16 residues. Germline V gives CDR1 LGHDT, CDR2 YNNKEL (reference sequence). The ends were cut back, 1 base at V and 2 bases at J, with 14 bases in the middle. The CDR3 coding sequence is TGTGCCAGCAGCCAAGCTTTAGGAGGTGGCAACTATGGCTACACCTTC. It specifies CASSQALGGGNYGYTF.

V gene TRBV12-3 or TRBV12-4 combines with J gene TRBJ1-6; D is uncertain. The CDR3 spans 14 residues. The germline V and J ends were trimmed by 11 bases and 0 bases, with 11 bases remaining between them. CDR3 sequence: CACQQSSYNSPLHF. The CDR3 DNA sequence: TGTGCCTGCCAACAGAGCTCCTATAATTCACCCCTCCACTTT.

This chain joins TRBV9 and TRBJ1-3; TRBD1 matches 8 bases. CDR1 SGDLS and CDR2 YYNGEE come from the germline V gene. The junction had 5 bases not matched to a gene; V was cut back by 0 bases and J by 3 bases. The CDR3 length is 16 residues. CDR3 in DNA: TGTGCCAGCAGCGTAGAAAACAGGGGGTATGGAAACACCATATATTTT. It specifies CASSVENRGYGNTIYF.

The chain uses TRBV7-9 and TRBJ2-3; 7 positions match TRBD2. V was pared by 4 bases and J by 2 bases, with 12 bases of the junction left unmatched. From germline, CDR1 is SEHNR and CDR2 FQNEAQ (reference sequence). CDR3 length: 17 residues. The CDR3 here is CASSSRRSGTNTDTQYF. CDR3 DNA sequence: TGTGCCAGCAGCTCACGGAGGAGCGGGACCAACACAGATACGCAGTATTTT.

The rearrangement links TRBV5-1 to TRBJ2-3; the D gene could be TRBD1 or TRBD2 (6 bases each). This CDR3 contains 17 residues. With 0 bases removed from V and 4 bases from J, the gap between germline ends came to 18 bases. CDR1 is SGHRS and CDR2 is YFSETQ in the germline V gene. CDR3 residues: CASSLGRDTFGSDTQYF. CDR3 nucleotides: TGCGCCAGCAGCTTGGGGCGGGACACCTTTGGGTCAGATACGCAGTATTTT.

The chain combines TRBV30 with TRBJ2-1; maybe TRBD2 (6 bases). The V gene lost 0 bases and the J gene lost 4 bases, with 16 bases spanning the gap. This CDR3 spans 16 amino acids. The germline gives CDR1 GTSNPN, CDR2 SVGIG (reference sequence). CDR3: CAWSVPGGARYNEQFF. The CDR3 DNA follows: TGTGCCTGGAGTGTACCCGGCGGGGCGCGGTACAATGAGCAGTTCTTC.

The chain joins TRBV29-1 to TRBJ1-2; D is possibly TRBD1 (5 bases). Germline loops: CDR1 SQVTM, CDR2 ANQGSEA. The V gene lost 7 bases and the J gene lost 0 bases, with 18 bases spanning the gap. This CDR3 has 15 amino acids. The CDR3 coding sequence is TGCAGCGGAGGTACCGAGGGGTCGACTAACTATGGCTACACCTTC. Residues: CSGGTEGSTNYGYTF. The whole variable domain, remainder taken from reference TRBV29-1 and TRBJ1-2, is SAVISQKPSRDICQRGTSLTIQCQVDSQVTMMFWYRQQPGQSLTLIATANQGSEATYESGFVIDKFPISRPNLTFSTLTVSNMSPEDSSIYLCSGGTEGSTNYGYTFGSGTRLTVV.

The V call is TRBV19, the J call TRBJ1-2; D gene unclear. CDR3 length: 13 amino acids. Per germline, CDR1 LNHDA and CDR2 SQIVND (reference sequence). V shed 5 bases and J shed 5 bases, with 12 bases lying between them. The chain's CDR3 is CASSGLGLYGYTF. As DNA, the CDR3 is TGTGCCAGTAGTGGCCTGGGTCTATATGGCTACACCTTC.

The rearrangement uses TRBV30 and TRBJ1-4; 7 nucleotides align to TRBD1. The CDR3 spans 14 residues. J lost 9 bases, V lost 7 bases, and 14 bases had no gene match. Germline CDR1 and CDR2: GTSNPN and SVGIG (reference sequence). CDR3 in amino acids: CASDKQGLIKKLFF. The CDR3 DNA is TGTGCCTCCGATAAACAGGGGCTAATCAAAAAACTGTTTTTT.

This clonotype was counted once. The chain combines TRBV7-2 with TRBJ2-5; 9 bases are a match to TRBD1. The CDR3 spans 16 residues. Germline CDR1 and CDR2: SGHTA and FQGNSA. V lost 7 bases and J lost 5; bases outside the gene matches: 14. In DNA form, the CDR3 reads TGTGCCAGCAACCCGGGCGGGACAGGGCGTAAGGAGACCCAGTACTTC. Protein: CASNPGGTGRKETQYF.

A note on this clonotype: The junction and the germline gene differ at one end; a read error may be behind it. This chain connects TRBV3-1 to TRBJ2-6; TRBD1 matches 7 bases. CDR3 length equals 15 residues. Germline CDR1 reads LGHDT; CDR2 reads YNNKEL (reference sequence). CDR3 bases: TGTGCCAGCAGCCAAGACGCCACAGGGGCCCACGTCCTGACTTTC. It codes for CASSQDATGAHVLTF.

This chain uses TRBV18 with TRBJ2-7; 8 bases align to TRBD2. CDR3 size: 16 residues. V was pared by 5 bases and J by 3 bases, with 12 bases of the junction left unmatched. From germline, CDR1 is KGHSH and CDR2 LQKENI. CDR3 loop: CASSGREPGGVYEQYF. The CDR3 region has the DNA TGTGCCAGCTCAGGGCGCGAGCCGGGAGGGGTCTACGAGCAGTACTTC.

The sample holds one count of this clonotype. This rearrangement joins TRBV7-3 to TRBJ1-5, with 7 bases lining up with TRBD1. This CDR3 region has 13 residues. The germline V gene encodes CDR1 SGHTA and CDR2 FQGTGA. Trimming took 5 bases from V and 3 from J; bases not matched to a gene: 1. CDR3 DNA: TGTGCCAGCAGCGGACAGGTCAATCAGCCCCAGCATTTT. Protein sequence: CASSGQVNQPQHF.

The chain couples TRBV19 to TRBJ2-7; 8 bases are shared with TRBD1. Germline CDR1 is LNHDA and CDR2 is SQIVND (reference sequence). This CDR3 has 15 amino acids. Trimming took 5 bases from V and 3 from J; bases not matched to a gene: 9. CDR3 in DNA: TGTGCCAGTAGTCCCAGACGACAGGGGAACTACGAGCAGTACTTC. Translated, it gives CASSPRRQGNYEQYF.

The chain has TRBV19 and TRBJ2-1; 8 bases align to TRBD2. This CDR3 contains 17 residues. Germline trimming cut 5 bases from V and 6 bases from J; bases unmatched to any gene: 15. Germline lookup yields CDR1 LNHDA and CDR2 SQIVND (reference sequence). The chain's CDR3 is CASSSGLAWSLGNEQFF. The CDR3 coding sequence is TGTGCCAGTAGTTCTGGACTAGCTTGGAGTCTTGGCAATGAGCAGTTCTTC.

A few counts support this clonotype. The chain has TRBV12-3 or TRBV12-4 and TRBJ1-2, with a tentative D call TRBD1 (6 bases). V was cut by 3 bases and J by 4 bases, with 9 bases left in between. The CDR3 spans 13 residues. DNA for the CDR3: TGTGCCAGCAGTTTGGGACACGGCTATGGCTACACCTTC. Translation gives CASSLGHGYGYTF.

The gene calls are TRBV13 and TRBJ2-7; 11 nucleotides agree with TRBD1. The CDR3 runs 17 residues. The germline V gene has CDR1 PRHDT and CDR2 FYEKMQ (reference sequence). V lost 5 bases, J lost 7 bases, and 16 bases stayed unmatched. The CDR3 nucleotides are TGTGCCAGCAGCCCGAATCTGCCGGGACAGGGGGATGAGGAGCAGTACTTC. Encoded protein: CASSPNLPGQGDEEQYF.

The chain combines TRBV29-1 with TRBJ1-1; tentatively, D is TRBD1 (6 bases). The V end was cut by 7 bases, the J end by 1 base, with 10 bases between. This CDR3 spans 12 amino acids. Per the germline V gene, CDR1 is SQVTM and CDR2 is ANQGSEA. The CDR3 DNA follows: TGCAGCGGGGGACACGGGAACACTGAAGCTTTCTTT. Protein sequence: CSGGHGNTEAFF. The full variable domain, in which reference TRBV29-1 and TRBJ1-1 provide the parts outside the CDR3, is SAVISQKPSRDICQRGTSLTIQCQVDSQVTMMFWYRQQPGQSLTLIATANQGSEATYESGFVIDKFPISRPNLTFSTLTVSNMSPEDSSIYLCSGGHGNTEAFFGQGTRLTVV.

J is TRBJ2-3 and V is TRBV9; no firm D call. From germline, CDR1 is SGDLS and CDR2 YYNGEE. V lost 4 bases and J lost 0, with 9 bases in between. There are 14 residues in the CDR3. CDR3 in DNA: TGTGCCAGCAGCCAGACCCCAAGCACAGATACGCAGTATTTT. Amino acids: CASSQTPSTDTQYF.

The chain is built from TRBV15 and TRBJ1-2; a possible D gene is TRBD1 (6 bases). Trimming cost V 0 bases and J 4 bases, with 9 bases left between them. The germline gives CDR1 LNHNV, CDR2 YYDKDF (reference sequence). The CDR3 runs to 14 residues. The CDR3 sequence: CATSRDGGGYGYTF. CDR3 coding DNA: TGTGCCACCAGCAGAGATGGAGGGGGCTATGGCTACACCTTC.

The chain recombines TRBV11-2 with TRBJ1-1; D unresolved. The CDR3 has 14 amino acids. The germline V gene has CDR1 SGHAT and CDR2 FQNNGV. Trimming left V 7 bases short and J 0 bases short, with 12 bases between. DNA of the CDR3: TGTGCCAGCACATTCGGGGTGGTGAACACTGAAGCTTTCTTT. Amino acids: CASTFGVVNTEAFF.

This chain links TRBV15 with TRBJ1-2, with D uncertain. The V and J ends lost 1 base and 7 bases respectively, with 19 bases between them. This CDR3 contains 16 residues. Germline values: CDR1 LNHNV, CDR2 YYDKDF (reference sequence). The CDR3: CATSRASSAVMGGYTF. In nucleotides, the CDR3 is TGTGCCACCAGCAGAGCAAGTTCCGCGGTGATGGGTGGCTACACCTTC.

The gene calls are TRBV11-2 and TRBJ2-1; D may match TRBD1 or TRBD2 (5 bases each). Germline lookup yields CDR1 SGHAT and CDR2 FQNNGV. This CDR3 has 13 amino acids. The V end was cut by 4 bases, the J end by 9 bases, with 13 bases between. The CDR3 region is CASSSHRGLEQFF. The CDR3 coding sequence is TGTGCCAGCAGCTCGCACCGGGGCCTTGAGCAGTTCTTC.

The gene calls are TRBV28 and TRBJ2-5; TRBD2 agrees at 12 bases. The CDR3 is 15 amino acids. J gave up 5 bases and V 8 bases, and 9 bases lay outside the gene matches. Germline V lookup: CDR1 MDHEN, CDR2 SYDVKM. CDR3 residues: CASRTSGVARETQYF. The CDR3 DNA reads as TGTGCCAGCCGGACTAGCGGGGTCGCAAGGGAGACCCAGTACTTC.

The V and J genes are TRBV20-1 and TRBJ2-5; 12 bases agree with TRBD2. The CDR3 covers 16 residues. Germline V lookup: CDR1 DFQATT, CDR2 SNEGSKA (reference sequence). J was trimmed by 0 bases and V by 2 bases; bases with no gene match: 4. This chain's CDR3 is CSARKGLAGYQETQYF. The CDR3 DNA follows: TGCAGTGCTAGAAAGGGACTAGCGGGTTACCAAGAGACCCAGTACTTC.

This clonotype was seen only a few times. V is TRBV12-3 or TRBV12-4 and J is TRBJ2-3; D remains ambiguous. With 4 bases removed from V and 4 bases from J, the gap between germline ends came to 3 bases. This CDR3 region has 11 residues. CDR3 in amino acids: CASSSADTQYF. DNA for the CDR3: TGTGCCAGCAGTTCCGCAGATACGCAGTATTTT.